This TCR beta chain was sequenced for a study of human T cells and chemical hapten exposure. Study-wide background: Patches that contained 0.01% DPC were applied to the upper back and read at 6 days. Study-wide results and limits: Those TCRs sitting above 1 in 1000 frequency stayed the same with DPC sensitization.

Many counts were recorded for this clonotype. Its antigen remains unidentified. Time point reported: patch test 3, about 24 weeks after DPC sensitization. Regarding treatment: therapeutic diphenylcyclopropenone sensitization with weekly scalp DPC. Library construction involved attaching unique molecular identifiers to individual cDNA molecules, which allowed quantitative, reproducible TCR counting. TCRdb re-analysed the RACE reads in MiXCR, keeping a single row per CDR3 protein. The table lists around 70,000 distinct CDR3 sequences, 11% of them singletons. The starting material was whole blood, obtained in connection with sensitization to the hapten diphenylcyclopropenone (DPC). This receptor was identified in a woman between 45 and 65 years old with alopecia areata. Some clones in this sample may be carry-over from other donors' samples.

The CDR3 region has the DNA TGCAGTGTCCGGGAAGGGGCATGGAATTCACCCCTCCACTTT. Protein sequence: CSVREGAWNSPLHF. The chain links TRBV20-1 to TRBJ1-6; TRBD1 is a possible D gene (5 bases). Germline CDR1 DFQATT, CDR2 SNEGSKA (reference sequence). V lost 7 bases to trimming and J lost 7 bases, with 17 bases between them. This CDR3 has 14 residues.